This is a list of T cell receptor beta chains from one sample in a study of PD-1 blockade in classical Hodgkin lymphoma. Profiled with immunoSEQ multiplex PCR; TCRdb holds only in-frame clones, not every one. The top ten clones hold roughly 2.6% of a sample with 70,000 or so clones, over 85% of them seen once. The specimen was peripheral blood mononuclear cells (PBMCs). The receptors shown here come from a human donor with classical Hodgkin lymphoma. The CDR3 runs from the conserved cysteine through the conserved F or W. Each record gives: J gene, D gene, clone size, V gene, CDR3 length, CDR3 protein, CDR3 DNA. D genes are given only for firm matches. The listing skips clone size in some rows; elsewhere it reads once, few, many or a size class.

j_gene: TRBJ1-1
d_gene: TRBD1
abundance: NA
v_gene: TRBV7-9
len: 15
CDR3aa: CASSYEGTANTEAFF
CDR3nt: TGTGCCAGCAGCTACGAAGGGACAGCGAACACTGAAGCTTTCTTT

j_gene: TRBJ2-3
d_gene: NA
abundance: NA
v_gene: TRBV7-3
len: 16
CDR3aa: CASSLGGAASTDTQYF
CDR3nt: TGTGCCAGCAGCTTAGGAGGGGCCGCTAGCACAGATACGCAGTATTTT

j_gene: TRBJ1-1
d_gene: NA
abundance: NA
v_gene: TRBV2
len: 14
CDR3aa: CASSSLEVRTEAFF
CDR3nt: TGTGCCAGCAGCTCCCTCGAGGTCCGCACTGAAGCTTTCTTT

j_gene: TRBJ2-6
d_gene: TRBD1
abundance: NA
v_gene: TRBV19
len: 17
CDR3aa: CASSSIARQGVANVLTF
CDR3nt: TGTGCCAGTAGCAGTATAGCTCGCCAGGGGGTGGCCAACGTCCTGACTTTC

j_gene: TRBJ1-1
d_gene: NA
abundance: NA
v_gene: TRBV5-5
len: 15
CDR3aa: CASSPTRALGAEAFF
CDR3nt: TGTGCCAGCAGCCCAACCAGGGCCCTTGGGGCTGAAGCTTTCTTT

j_gene: TRBJ2-2
d_gene: NA
abundance: NA
v_gene: TRBV19
len: 16
CDR3aa: CASSTRTVGNTGELFF
CDR3nt: TGTGCCAGTAGTACTCGGACGGTTGGGAACACCGGGGAGCTGTTTTTT

j_gene: TRBJ1-2
d_gene: NA
abundance: NA
v_gene: TRBV6-5
len: 13
CDR3aa: CASSAPMTLDYTF
CDR3nt: TGTGCCAGCAGTGCCCCGATGACTCTGGACTACACCTTC

j_gene: TRBJ2-3
d_gene: NA
abundance: NA
v_gene: TRBV21-1
len: 18
CDR3aa: CASSKGGWGTGWTDTQYF
CDR3nt: TGTGCCAGCAGCAAAGGGGGTTGGGGGACAGGGTGGACAGATACGCAGTATTTT

j_gene: TRBJ1-1
d_gene: NA
abundance: NA
v_gene: TRBV18
len: 14
CDR3aa: CASSPRASNTEAFF
CDR3nt: TGTGCCAGCTCACCAAGGGCATCGAACACTGAAGCTTTCTTT

j_gene: TRBJ2-5
d_gene: NA
abundance: NA
v_gene: TRBV7-9
len: 16
CDR3aa: CASSLAQAPYQETQYF
CDR3nt: TGTGCCAGCAGCTTAGCGCAGGCACCGTACCAAGAGACCCAGTACTTC

j_gene: TRBJ1-1
d_gene: TRBD1
abundance: NA
v_gene: TRBV5-5
len: 13
CDR3aa: CASSFWTGTEAFF
CDR3nt: TGTGCCAGCAGCTTTTGGACAGGGACTGAAGCTTTCTTT

j_gene: TRBJ2-1
d_gene: NA
abundance: NA
v_gene: TRBV10-2
len: 15
CDR3aa: CASSDSQRIYNEQFF
CDR3nt: TGCGCCAGCAGTGATTCCCAGCGGATATACAATGAGCAGTTCTTC

j_gene: TRBJ1-5
d_gene: NA
abundance: NA
v_gene: TRBV28
len: 16
CDR3aa: CASSPRGAGDNQPQHF
CDR3nt: TGTGCCAGCAGTCCCAGGGGAGCGGGGGACAATCAGCCCCAGCATTTT

j_gene: TRBJ2-2
d_gene: NA
abundance: NA
v_gene: TRBV5-1
len: 14
CDR3aa: CASSLGPSTGELFF
CDR3nt: TGCGCCAGCAGCTTGGGGCCTTCCACCGGGGAGCTGTTTTTT

j_gene: TRBJ1-2
d_gene: NA
abundance: NA
v_gene: TRBV6-6
len: 15
CDR3aa: CASSIDLIPLWGYTF
CDR3nt: TGTGCCAGCAGTATCGACCTAATACCTTTGTGGGGCTACACCTTC

j_gene: TRBJ1-1
d_gene: NA
abundance: NA
v_gene: TRBV28
len: 14
CDR3aa: CASSSRRERTEAFF
CDR3nt: TGTGCCAGCAGTTCCCGACGGGAACGGACTGAAGCTTTCTTT

j_gene: TRBJ2-1
d_gene: TRBD1
abundance: NA
v_gene: TRBV5-1
len: 15
CDR3aa: CASSPSGTGMNEQFF
CDR3nt: TGCGCCAGCAGCCCCTCCGGGACAGGTATGAATGAGCAGTTCTTC

j_gene: TRBJ1-6
d_gene: TRBD1
abundance: NA
v_gene: TRBV6-5
len: 16
CDR3aa: CASSYSTGTGNSPLHF
CDR3nt: TGTGCCAGCAGTTACTCGACCGGGACAGGGAATTCACCCCTCCACTTT

j_gene: TRBJ2-4
d_gene: NA
abundance: NA
v_gene: TRBV5-1
len: 11
CDR3aa: CASSDLTIQYF
CDR3nt: TGCGCCAGCAGTGACCTTACTATTCAGTACTTC

j_gene: TRBJ2-3
d_gene: NA
abundance: NA
v_gene: TRBV6-1
len: 13
CDR3aa: CASSVRAVDTQYF
CDR3nt: TGTGCCAGTTCCGTGAGGGCTGTCGATACGCAGTATTTT

j_gene: TRBJ2-7
d_gene: TRBD2
abundance: NA
v_gene: TRBV30
len: 17
CDR3aa: CAWSTGTSGRITYEQYF
CDR3nt: TGTGCCTGGAGCACCGGGACTAGCGGGAGGATAACCTACGAGCAGTACTTC

j_gene: TRBJ1-5
d_gene: NA
abundance: NA
v_gene: TRBV10-3
len: 14
CDR3aa: CAISDEQVTQPQHF
CDR3nt: TGTGCCATCAGTGATGAACAGGTGACTCAGCCCCAGCATTTT

j_gene: TRBJ2-7
d_gene: TRBD2
abundance: NA
v_gene: TRBV6-5
len: 15
CDR3aa: CASVPLGSGSHEQYF
CDR3nt: TGTGCCAGCGTTCCATTGGGTAGCGGGAGCCACGAGCAGTACTTC

j_gene: TRBJ1-5
d_gene: NA
abundance: NA
v_gene: TRBV7-6
len: 13
CDR3aa: CASSRNIYQPQHF
CDR3nt: TGTGCCAGCAGCCGTAATATTTATCAGCCCCAGCATTTT

j_gene: TRBJ2-3
d_gene: TRBD2
abundance: NA
v_gene: TRBV4-1
len: 21
CDR3aa: CASSQLTLGLAGGGNTDTQYF
CDR3nt: TGCGCCAGCAGCCAACTTACCCTGGGACTAGCGGGAGGGGGAAACACAGATACGCAGTATTTT

j_gene: TRBJ1-1
d_gene: NA
abundance: NA
v_gene: TRBV9
len: 13
CDR3aa: CASGGHSNTEAFF
CDR3nt: TGTGCCAGCGGGGGACACTCGAACACTGAAGCTTTCTTT

j_gene: TRBJ1-1
d_gene: NA
abundance: NA
v_gene: TRBV20-1
len: 11
CDR3aa: CSVGGQAEAFF
CDR3nt: TGCAGTGTTGGCGGTCAAGCTGAAGCTTTCTTT

j_gene: TRBJ1-4
d_gene: NA
abundance: NA
v_gene: TRBV6-1
len: 12
CDR3aa: CASSEDPPKLFF
CDR3nt: TGTGCCAGCAGTGAAGACCCGCCTAAACTGTTTTTT

j_gene: TRBJ2-5
d_gene: NA
abundance: once
v_gene: TRBV5-1
len: 14
CDR3aa: CASSLEGLGETQYF
CDR3nt: TGCGCCAGCAGCTTGGAAGGGCTAGGAGAGACCCAGTACTTC

j_gene: TRBJ1-1
d_gene: NA
abundance: NA
v_gene: TRBV29-1
len: 12
CDR3aa: CSVEGQEIGAFF
CDR3nt: TGCAGCGTTGAAGGACAGGAGATAGGAGCTTTCTTT

j_gene: TRBJ2-6
d_gene: NA
abundance: NA
v_gene: TRBV7-9
len: 14
CDR3aa: CASISEAGANVLTF
CDR3nt: TGTGCCAGCATATCCGAAGCTGGGGCCAACGTCCTGACTTTC

j_gene: TRBJ2-7
d_gene: TRBD1
abundance: NA
v_gene: TRBV5-1
len: 18
CDR3aa: CASSLVFKGTGGGYEQYF
CDR3nt: TGCGCCAGCAGCTTGGTTTTCAAAGGGACAGGGGGCGGTTACGAGCAGTACTTC

j_gene: TRBJ2-5
d_gene: NA
abundance: NA
v_gene: TRBV2
len: 14
CDR3aa: CASSQRRIEETQYF
CDR3nt: TGTGCCAGCTCCCAACGGCGGATTGAGGAGACCCAGTACTTC

j_gene: TRBJ2-3
d_gene: TRBD2
abundance: NA
v_gene: TRBV19
len: 14
CDR3aa: CASKLAGDSDTQYF
CDR3nt: TGTGCCAGTAAACTAGCGGGAGATTCAGATACGCAGTATTTT

j_gene: TRBJ1-4
d_gene: NA
abundance: NA
v_gene: TRBV6-1
len: 14
CDR3aa: CASSGWDEGEKLFF
CDR3nt: TGTGCCAGCAGTGGGTGGGATGAAGGAGAAAAACTGTTTTTT

j_gene: TRBJ2-7
d_gene: TRBD1
abundance: NA
v_gene: TRBV7-6
len: 14
CDR3aa: CASSPRDRAYEQYF
CDR3nt: TGTGCCAGCAGCCCCAGGGACAGGGCTTACGAGCAGTACTTC

j_gene: TRBJ2-1
d_gene: NA
abundance: NA
v_gene: TRBV18
len: 15
CDR3aa: CASSPLGQGTHEQFF
CDR3nt: TGTGCCAGCTCACCACTTGGGCAGGGGACCCATGAGCAGTTCTTC

j_gene: TRBJ1-5
d_gene: TRBD1
abundance: NA
v_gene: TRBV5-1
len: 15
CDR3aa: CASSSGQGDNQPQHF
CDR3nt: TGCGCCAGCAGCTCGGGACAGGGGGACAATCAGCCCCAGCATTTT

j_gene: TRBJ1-2
d_gene: NA
abundance: NA
v_gene: TRBV2
len: 11
CDR3aa: CASSDRYGYTF
CDR3nt: TGTGCCAGTTCCGACAGATATGGCTACACCTTC

j_gene: TRBJ2-5
d_gene: NA
abundance: NA
v_gene: TRBV10-3
len: 14
CDR3aa: CAINPGPKQETQYF
CDR3nt: TGTGCCATCAACCCGGGACCGAAGCAAGAGACCCAGTACTTC

j_gene: TRBJ2-1
d_gene: NA
abundance: NA
v_gene: TRBV19
len: 13
CDR3aa: CASSISRLTEQFF
CDR3nt: TGTGCCAGTAGTATTTCGAGACTCACTGAGCAGTTCTTC

j_gene: TRBJ2-2
d_gene: TRBD2
abundance: NA
v_gene: TRBV11-2
len: 16
CDR3aa: CASSRTSGAFTGELFF
CDR3nt: TGTGCCAGCAGCCGGACTAGCGGGGCATTCACCGGGGAGCTGTTTTTT

j_gene: TRBJ2-3
d_gene: TRBD1
abundance: once
v_gene: TRBV5-1
len: 15
CDR3aa: CASSLGDRTTDTQYF
CDR3nt: TGCGCCAGCAGCTTGGGGGACAGGACCACAGATACGCAGTATTTT

j_gene: TRBJ2-2
d_gene: NA
abundance: NA
v_gene: TRBV5-1
len: 15
CDR3aa: CASSPRRVNTGELFF
CDR3nt: TGCGCCAGCAGCCCGAGACGGGTGAACACCGGGGAGCTGTTTTTT

j_gene: TRBJ1-5
d_gene: NA
abundance: NA
v_gene: TRBV6-5
len: 14
CDR3aa: CASSSLGGNQPQHF
CDR3nt: TGTGCCAGCAGTTCTCTCGGGGGGAATCAGCCCCAGCATTTT

j_gene: TRBJ2-7
d_gene: TRBD2
abundance: NA
v_gene: TRBV7-2
len: 14
CDR3aa: CASSFSGGTYEQYF
CDR3nt: TGTGCCAGCAGCTTCTCCGGGGGGACCTACGAGCAGTACTTC

j_gene: TRBJ1-5
d_gene: NA
abundance: NA
v_gene: TRBV6-5
len: 13
CDR3aa: CASKGGYDQPQHF
CDR3nt: TGTGCCAGCAAAGGGGGGTACGATCAGCCCCAGCATTTT

j_gene: TRBJ2-6
d_gene: NA
abundance: once
v_gene: TRBV6-5
len: 15
CDR3aa: CATGTQGSGANVLTF
CDR3nt: TGTGCTACCGGAACCCAGGGCTCTGGGGCCAACGTCCTGACTTTC